This note documents a single T cell receptor beta chain sequence. Its antigen is unknown. The data originate from a study of Graves' ophthalmopathy and Graves' hyperthyroidism. Study-wide points: Researchers report that a 13-signature model separated ophthalmopathy from stable hyperthyroidism, posting about 91% sensitivity and 81.08% specificity. Most expanded thyroid clonotypes above 0.001 frequency also appeared in blood.

Amplified material comprised TCR beta CDR3 regions derived from RNA transcripts. First-round RT-PCR employed HTBI primers, with a second-round multiplex PCR after it. One entry per CDR3 protein results from TCRdb running MiXCR on the multiplex PCR reads. The repertoire has hundreds of thousands of distinct CDR3 sequences, roughly two fifths of them found once; the top ten carry 44%. Germline V gene sequence: CDR1 ENHRY, CDR2 SYGVKD. The CDR3 is 13 residues long. The J segment lost 8 bases and the V segment lost 10 bases, leaving 13 bases of the junction unmatched. The rearrangement links TRBV10-3 to TRBJ1-2, with 7 bases identical to TRBD1. The sequence was obtained from an adult man with Graves' ophthalmopathy. Sequences were obtained from peripheral blood. The CDR3 region has the DNA TGTGCCAGCACCCTGGACAGGTCGCGGGGCTACACCTTC. Its protein product is CASTLDRSRGYTF.